The 32 T cell receptor beta chains given below trace back to one sample, sequenced in a study of T cell repertoires in cytomegalovirus infection (dated by TCRdb to between 2018 and 2020). The instrument was an Illumina HiSeq 1500. TCRdb passed the public sequencing reads through fastp at Q25 and MiXCR, retaining productive beta sequences. One record per CDR3 amino acid sequence lists the most common genes and DNA. This sample lists roughly 700,000 distinct CDR3 sequences; around 32% were detected once. Around a sixth of the sample comes from the top ten. These receptors are not linked to any known antigen. The intended sense of this specimen's treatment or condition label: in vitro stimulation with specific CMV peptide epitopes to enrich CMV-specific T cells. Here the sequenced sample was cultured PBMCs, taken from culture after CMV antigen stimulation. All receptors derive from a human donor in good health (CMV status not recorded). Some clones in this sample may be carry-over from other donors' samples.

The chain uses TRBV7-2 and TRBJ1-4, with TRBD1 matching 8 bases. There are 18 residues in the CDR3. Germline CDR1 SGHTA, CDR2 FQGNSA. The junction had 13 bases not matched to a gene; V was cut back by 5 bases and J by 2 bases. The CDR3 loop is CASSLRYRGVWTNEKLFF. Here the CDR3 DNA reads TGTGCCAGCAGCCTACGCTACAGGGGGGTGTGGACTAATGAAAAACTGTTTTTT.

The chain couples TRBV6-6 to TRBJ2-5; the D is unclear. This CDR3 comprises 13 residues. Trimming pared 7 bases from V and 7 bases from J, leaving 16 bases between. The germline V gene has CDR1 MNHNY and CDR2 SVGAGI (reference sequence). Written as DNA, the CDR3 is TGTGCCAGCAAAGCAAGGATCTTGGGGACCCAGTACTTC. This encodes CASKARILGTQYF.

This clonotype turned up a few times. The V and J genes are TRBV4-1 and TRBJ2-2; D uncertain. Germline V lookup: CDR1 MGHRA, CDR2 YSYEKL. This CDR3 is built from 14 residues. V was shortened by 0 bases and J by 5 bases, with 7 bases between the two germline ends. CDR3 sequence: CASSQDKVTGELFF. The CDR3 nucleotides are TGCGCCAGCAGCCAAGATAAAGTTACCGGGGAGCTGTTTTTT.

The chain combines TRBV5-1 with TRBJ2-3, with 10 bases aligning to TRBD1. CDR1 and CDR2 from the germline V gene are SGHRS and YFSETQ. This CDR3 has 16 amino acids. J lost 2 bases, V lost 1 base, and 4 bases had no gene match. CDR3 in DNA: TGCGCCAGCAGCTTGCCCGGGACAGGGGTCACAGATACGCAGTATTTT. This gives the protein CASSLPGTGVTDTQYF.

The chain couples TRBV28 to TRBJ1-2, with a possible D match to TRBD1 (6 bases). Germline V gives CDR1 MDHEN, CDR2 SYDVKM. The length of the CDR3 is 14 residues. V shed 6 bases and J shed 4 bases, with 15 bases lying between them. The CDR3 loop reads CASSPTTGIYGYTF. CDR3 nucleotide sequence: TGTGCCAGCAGCCCGACCACAGGGATCTATGGCTACACCTTC.

The V call is TRBV9, the J call TRBJ2-2; 7 bases align to TRBD2. The V gene end was trimmed by 2 bases and the J gene end by 8 bases; junction bases not matched to a gene: 3. The CDR3 extends over 13 amino acids. Germline CDR1 is SGDLS and CDR2 is YYNGEE. CDR3 protein: CASSVAGEGELFF. The CDR3 bases are TGTGCCAGCAGCGTCGCGGGAGAGGGGGAGCTGTTTTTT.

This clonotype was detected a few times. The chain links TRBV5-4 to TRBJ1-1, with 7 bases fitting TRBD1. V lost 6 bases, J lost 2 bases, and 10 bases stayed unmatched. The germline V gene has CDR1 SGHNT and CDR2 YYREEE (reference sequence). This CDR3 contains 15 residues. The DNA for the CDR3 is TGTGCCAGCAACTTTGGGACAGACGACAACACTGAAGCTTTCTTT. Amino acid sequence: CASNFGTDDNTEAFF.

This chain joins TRBV7-9 and TRBJ1-4; TRBD1 aligns across 8 bases. CDR3 length equals 17 residues. Germline loops: CDR1 SEHNR, CDR2 FQNEAQ (reference sequence). The V and J ends lost 5 bases and 5 bases, in that order; junction bases with no gene match: 13. The CDR3 DNA follows: TGTGCCAGCAGCCCGCCGGACAGGGCGTCTGGAAATGAAAAACTGTTTTTT. Amino acid sequence: CASSPPDRASGNEKLFF.

This clonotype has a handful of counts. V and J are TRBV2 and TRBJ1-5, with D possibly matching TRBD1 (6 bases). V was clipped by 3 bases and J by 5 bases, with 11 bases between them. The CDR3 loop spans 14 amino acids. Germline values: CDR1 SNHLY, CDR2 FYNNEI. In nucleotides, the CDR3 is TGTGCCAGCAGTGACACAGGGACCTATCAGCCCCAGCATTTT. Translation: CASSDTGTYQPQHF.

The rearrangement uses TRBV4-1 and TRBJ2-1; a possible D gene is TRBD1 (6 bases). The length of the CDR3 is 14 residues. The V end lost 1 base, the J end lost 15 bases, and 19 bases lay between the germline ends. Germline V CDR1 and CDR2: MGHRA, YSYEKL. The CDR3 sequence is CASSQGPLTKGGFF. Written as DNA, the CDR3 is TGCGCCAGCAGCCAAGGGCCCTTGACCAAAGGGGGGTTCTTC.

This clonotype has a handful of counts. This sequence joins TRBV7-6 and TRBJ2-1; weak D call: TRBD2 (5 bases). From germline, CDR1 is SGHVS and CDR2 FNYEAQ. The length of the CDR3 is 13 residues. Trimming cost V 2 bases and J 5 bases, with 7 bases left between them. CDR3 in DNA: TGTGCCAGCAGCTTATTCGGGGACAATGAGCAGTTCTTC. Its protein is CASSLFGDNEQFF.

Here the CDR3 reads CSVLPRPGQEYNEQFF. The CDR3 DNA reads as TGCAGCGTTCTGCCGCGACCGGGACAAGAATACAATGAGCAGTTCTTC. The chain carries TRBV29-1 and TRBJ2-1, with a weak D call TRBD1 (6 bases). The V gene's germline CDR1 is SQVTM and CDR2 ANQGSEA. CDR3 size: 16 residues. The V and J ends lost 5 bases and 4 bases respectively, with 21 bases between them.

V is TRBV7-9 and J is TRBJ2-7; 9 bases are a match to TRBD1. Germline V CDR1 and CDR2: SEHNR, FQNEAQ (reference sequence). The CDR3 is 15 residues long. V lost 5 bases, J lost 3 bases, and 8 bases stayed unmatched. The CDR3 spells CASSRPGQGLYEQYF. DNA for the CDR3: TGTGCCAGCAGCCGGCCGGGACAGGGACTCTACGAGCAGTACTTC.

The chain couples TRBV12-3 or TRBV12-4 to TRBJ1-5, with TRBD1 matching over 9 bases. V lost 3 bases to trimming and J lost 13 bases; unmatched junction nucleotides: 4. This CDR3 is built from 12 residues. This CDR3 is CASSFGTGNQHF. CDR3 DNA sequence: TGTGCCAGCAGTTTCGGGACAGGGAATCAGCATTTT.

V and J are TRBV3-1 and TRBJ1-2; 8 positions agree with TRBD1. Per germline, CDR1 LGHDT and CDR2 YNNKEL (reference sequence). V gave up 6 bases and J gave up 7 bases; unmatched junction bases: 10. CDR3 length: 14 amino acids. CDR3 amino acids: CASRSGQGNSGYTF. CDR3 nucleotide sequence: TGTGCCAGCAGGAGCGGACAGGGAAATAGTGGCTACACCTTC.

J is TRBJ2-2 and V is TRBV12-3 or TRBV12-4; no clear D gene. The V end was cut by 6 bases, the J end by 6 bases, with 8 bases between. The CDR3 totals 12 residues. In nucleotides, the CDR3 is TGTGCCAGCAGCCCCCTCCCCGGGGAGCTGTTTTTT. Translation gives CASSPLPGELFF.

For this clonotype: A read error may explain this, as a much larger clone is one base away. The rearrangement links TRBV7-1 to TRBJ2-3; a weak D match, TRBD2 (6 bases). TRBV7-1 is known as an ORF, though its function is uncertain. The CDR3 sequence is 14 residues long. The CDR3 protein is CASSAAGWRETQYF. CDR3 sequence (DNA): TGTGCCAGCAGCGCAGCGGGCTGGAGAGAAACGCAGTATTTT.

The chain carries TRBV24-1 and TRBJ1-2, with 9 bases lining up with TRBD1. The J segment lost 8 bases and the V segment lost 5 bases, leaving 14 bases of the junction unmatched. CDR3 length: 16 amino acids. Looked up from germline, CDR1 is KGHDR and CDR2 is SFDVKD. CDR3 coding DNA: TGTGCCACCAGTGCAAATGATCCGGGACAGGGTCACGGCTACACCTTC. Residues: CATSANDPGQGHGYTF.

The chain combines TRBV6-6 with TRBJ1-1; D not certain. Trimming shortened V by 6 bases and J by 6 bases, and 14 bases separated the two germline ends. Germline CDR1 and CDR2: MNHNY and SVGAGI (reference sequence). The CDR3 covers 13 residues. The CDR3 loop is CASRNMEASEAFF. In DNA, the CDR3 is TGTGCCAGCAGGAACATGGAGGCATCTGAAGCTTTCTTT.

The chain carries TRBV11-2 and TRBJ2-1; tentative D call: TRBD1 (5 bases). The CDR3 is 15 residues long. CDR1 is SGHAT, CDR2 FQNNGV, per germline. The V end lost 5 bases, the J end lost 7 bases, and 18 bases lay between the germline ends. The CDR3: CASSQDNRGRNEQFF. CDR3 sequence (DNA): TGTGCCAGCAGCCAAGATAATAGGGGAAGGAATGAGCAGTTCTTC.

The rearrangement links TRBV6-1 to TRBJ1-3; TRBD1 matches 7 bases. Germline loops: CDR1 MNHNS, CDR2 SASEGT. With 8 bases clipped from V and 8 bases from J, the junction kept 12 bases outside the gene matches. This CDR3 has 14 residues. The CDR3 DNA reads TGTGCCAGCGTTCAGACGCGACAGGGTTACACCATATATTTT. This encodes CASVQTRQGYTIYF.

This clonotype came up a few times. The chain is built from TRBV7-9 and TRBJ2-5; D is ambiguous. This CDR3 spans 15 amino acids. Germline V lookup: CDR1 SEHNR, CDR2 FQNEAQ (reference sequence). V shed 5 bases and J shed 0 bases, with 13 bases lying between them. For the CDR3, the DNA is TGTGCCAGCAGCCACCCTTATGCGGACCAAGAGACCCAGTACTTC. Its translation: CASSHPYADQETQYF. Based on the CDR3 plus reference TRBV7-9 and TRBJ2-5, the full variable domain is DTGVSQNPRHKITKRGQNVTFRCDPISEHNRLYWYRQTLGQGPEFLTYFQNEAQLEKSRLLSDRFSAERPKGSFSTLEIQRTEQGDSAMYLCASSHPYADQETQYFGPGTRLLVL.

This clonotype was observed a few times. V gene TRBV7-9 combines with J gene TRBJ1-2, with a weak D call TRBD1 (6 bases). The length of the CDR3 is 10 residues. Germline V lookup: CDR1 SEHNR, CDR2 FQNEAQ (reference sequence). The V and J ends lost 5 bases and 14 bases respectively, with 12 bases between them. The CDR3 DNA reads as TGTGCCAGCAGCCAGGGACAATTGACCTTC. This translates into CASSQGQLTF.

J is TRBJ2-5 and V is TRBV20-1, with D perhaps matching TRBD1 (5 bases). Germline-derived CDR1 and CDR2 are DFQATT and SNEGSKA (reference sequence). The V and J ends lost 4 bases and 4 bases respectively, with 16 bases between them. The CDR3 contains 14 residues. In nucleotides, the CDR3 is TGCAGTGCTACCCTTCTCCGACAGATAGAGACCCAGTACTTC. Translating gives CSATLLRQIETQYF.

As DNA, the CDR3 is TGTGCCAGCAGCCCTATCTCGCCTAGCGGGACATATAATGAGCAGTTCTTC. This sequence encodes CASSPISPSGTYNEQFF. The V and J genes are TRBV7-7 and TRBJ2-1; TRBD2 agrees at 9 bases. The V gene's germline CDR1 is SSHAT and CDR2 FNYEAQ (reference sequence). V dropped 5 bases and J dropped 7; count of bases not matched to a gene: 15. The CDR3 is 17 amino acids.

The chain recombines TRBV6-1 with TRBJ1-5, with 9 bases identical to TRBD1. The J segment lost 7 bases and the V segment lost 6 bases, leaving 4 bases of the junction unmatched. This CDR3 has 13 amino acids. Germline assignment: CDR1 MNHNS and CDR2 SASEGT. This CDR3 reads CASSTTGGQPQHF. The CDR3 nucleotides are TGTGCCAGCAGCACGACAGGGGGGCAGCCCCAGCATTTT.

This clonotype has a handful of counts. The chain is built from TRBV7-9 and TRBJ1-1; a weak D match, TRBD1 (6 bases). The CDR3 runs to 14 residues. V lost 5 bases and J 11 bases, leaving 21 bases between the germline ends. CDR1 is SEHNR and CDR2 is FQNEAQ in the germline V gene (reference sequence). The CDR3: CASSQGQSSFLAFF. CDR3 bases: TGTGCCAGCAGCCAAGGACAGTCCAGCTTTCTGGCTTTCTTT.

The rearrangement links TRBV28 to TRBJ1-2; a weak D match, TRBD1 (5 bases). CDR3 size: 14 residues. The V end was cut by 4 bases, the J end by 9 bases, with 18 bases between. From germline, CDR1 is MDHEN and CDR2 SYDVKM. The CDR3 DNA is TGTGCCAGCAGTTATCCCGAAGGGGAAAGGCGCTACACCTTC. It codes for CASSYPEGERRYTF.

There are many counts of this clonotype. The rearrangement uses TRBV7-2 and TRBJ1-1; D remains ambiguous. In germline, CDR1 is SGHTA, CDR2 FQGNSA. Trimming cost V 2 bases and J 0 bases, with 7 bases left between them. This CDR3 region has 14 residues. CDR3 sequence (DNA): TGTGCCAGCAGCTTATCTGCCCTGAACACTGAAGCTTTCTTT. Its translation: CASSLSALNTEAFF.

This clonotype was found a few times. The V gene is TRBV19, the J gene TRBJ2-3; 12 bases are shared with TRBD1. The CDR3 runs to 16 residues. Germline CDR1 is LNHDA and CDR2 is SQIVND (reference sequence). J was trimmed by 6 bases and V by 5 bases; bases with no gene match: 9. CDR3 region: CASSDPGQGATDTQYF. CDR3 nucleotide sequence: TGTGCCAGTAGTGACCCGGGACAGGGGGCAACCGATACGCAGTATTTT. The variable domain in full, with the rest retrieved from reference TRBV19 and TRBJ2-3, is DGGITQSPKYLFRKEGQNVTLSCEQNLNHDAMYWYRQDPGQGLRLIYYSQIVNDFQKGDIAEGYSVSREKKESFPLTVTSAQKNPTAFYLCASSDPGQGATDTQYFGPGTRLTVL.

This clonotype was counted between two and nine times. This chain joins TRBV4-1 and TRBJ2-3, with D perhaps TRBD1 or TRBD2 (5 bases each). CDR1 and CDR2 (germline): MGHRA, YSYEKL. CDR3 length: 14 residues. Deletions cut 1 base from V and 5 bases from J, with 10 bases between. CDR3 DNA: TGCGCCAGCAGCCAAGTCGCTGGGGGAGATACGCAGTATTTT. It translates to CASSQVAGGDTQYF.

The rearrangement uses TRBV2 and TRBJ1-5; D is perhaps TRBD1 (6 bases). Trimming took off 3 bases at V and 11 bases at J, with 20 bases between the two ends. CDR1 is SNHLY, CDR2 FYNNEI, per germline. The CDR3 spans 15 residues. As DNA, the CDR3 is TGTGCCAGCAGTGAGAGGGTTCAGGGGATGGTGACCCAGCATTTT. Protein product: CASSERVQGMVTQHF.